A selection of T cell receptor beta chains follows, all from one sample in a study of T cell responses to AZD1222 COVID-19 vaccine. This table comes from immunoSEQ multiplex PCR, and its TCRdb copy is limited to in-frame clones, with some not included. The table shows about 150,000 clones, with 91% occurring only once. The source material was peripheral blood, sampled on day 0 of AZD1222 vaccination. The receptor set was obtained from an adult in good health. The CDR3 runs from the conserved cysteine through the conserved F or W. Fields, in order: J gene, V gene, D gene, clone size, CDR3 protein, CDR3 DNA. The D gene is left open where the match is weak. Clone size is stated in some rows and not others, as once, few, many or a class when expanded.

J gene: TRBJ1-1; V gene: TRBV2; D gene: .; clone size: .; CDR3 protein: CASSADRNTEAFF; CDR3 DNA: TGTGCCAGCAGTGCTGACAGGAACACTGAAGCTTTCTTT
J gene: TRBJ2-3; V gene: TRBV24-1; D gene: .; clone size: .; CDR3 protein: CATSDRQDTQYF; CDR3 DNA: TGTGCCACCAGTGATCGCCAAGATACGCAGTATTTT
J gene: TRBJ2-1; V gene: TRBV19; D gene: .; clone size: few; CDR3 protein: CASSISTYNEQFF; CDR3 DNA: TGTGCCAGTAGTATATCGACCTACAATGAGCAGTTCTTC
J gene: TRBJ2-2; V gene: TRBV9; D gene: .; clone size: .; CDR3 protein: CASSPLGDTHTGELFF; CDR3 DNA: TGTGCCAGCAGCCCCTTGGGGGACACCCACACCGGGGAGCTGTTTTTT
J gene: TRBJ2-1; V gene: TRBV30; D gene: .; clone size: .; CDR3 protein: CAWTGGGSYNEQFF; CDR3 DNA: TGTGCCTGGACTGGAGGGGGTTCCTACAATGAGCAGTTCTTC
J gene: TRBJ2-7; V gene: TRBV5-4; D gene: .; clone size: once; CDR3 protein: CASSLGAGLVDEYF; CDR3 DNA: TGTGCCAGCAGCTTGGGGGCAGGGCTGGTCGATGAGTACTTC
J gene: TRBJ2-1; V gene: TRBV27; D gene: .; clone size: .; CDR3 protein: CASSPLDNEQFF; CDR3 DNA: TGTGCCAGCAGTCCGCTGGACAATGAGCAGTTCTTC
J gene: TRBJ2-2; V gene: TRBV6-5; D gene: .; clone size: .; CDR3 protein: CASTGGPNTGELFF; CDR3 DNA: TGTGCCAGCACTGGGGGCCCGAACACCGGGGAGCTGTTTTTT
J gene: TRBJ2-7; V gene: TRBV12-5; D gene: TRBD1; clone size: .; CDR3 protein: CASGLPPIGDSYSYEQYF; CDR3 DNA: TGTGCTAGTGGTTTGCCTCCCATAGGGGACAGTTACTCCTACGAGCAGTACTTC
J gene: TRBJ2-6; V gene: TRBV27; D gene: .; clone size: .; CDR3 protein: CASLGLAAGANVLTF; CDR3 DNA: TGTGCCAGCCTCGGATTGGCAGCTGGGGCCAACGTCCTGACTTTC
J gene: TRBJ2-7; V gene: TRBV12-5; D gene: .; clone size: .; CDR3 protein: CASGPGPSYEQYF; CDR3 DNA: TGTGCTAGTGGCCCGGGACCGAGCTACGAGCAGTACTTC
J gene: TRBJ2-7; V gene: TRBV7-2; D gene: .; clone size: .; CDR3 protein: CASRSGGSSYEQYF; CDR3 DNA: TGTGCCAGCAGATCCGGAGGATCCTCCTACGAGCAGTACTTC
J gene: TRBJ2-2; V gene: TRBV11-2; D gene: TRBD2; clone size: .; CDR3 protein: CASSFGTSGRELFF; CDR3 DNA: TGTGCCAGCAGCTTCGGGACTAGCGGCCGGGAGCTGTTTTTT
J gene: TRBJ2-3; V gene: TRBV10-3; D gene: TRBD2; clone size: .; CDR3 protein: CAISDLAGEATQYF; CDR3 DNA: TGTGCCATCAGTGATCTAGCGGGGGAAGCTACGCAGTATTTT
J gene: TRBJ2-7; V gene: TRBV9; D gene: .; clone size: .; CDR3 protein: CASSADRFTYEQYF; CDR3 DNA: TGTGCCAGCAGCGCCGACAGGTTTACCTACGAGCAGTACTTC
J gene: TRBJ2-7; V gene: TRBV27; D gene: .; clone size: .; CDR3 protein: CASSFSPRYNFEQYF; CDR3 DNA: TGTGCCAGCAGTTTTTCGCCCAGATACAATTTCGAGCAGTACTTC
J gene: TRBJ1-1; V gene: TRBV5-4; D gene: TRBD1; clone size: .; CDR3 protein: CASSAGQGAVYGKAFF; CDR3 DNA: TGTGCCAGCAGCGCCGGGCAGGGGGCAGTTTACGGGAAAGCTTTCTTT
J gene: TRBJ1-2; V gene: TRBV6-4; D gene: .; clone size: .; CDR3 protein: CASSDRGGYQDGYTF; CDR3 DNA: TGTGCCAGCAGTGACCGCGGCGGCTACCAGGATGGCTACACCTTC
J gene: TRBJ1-1; V gene: TRBV19; D gene: .; clone size: .; CDR3 protein: CASSISRDTEAFF; CDR3 DNA: TGTGCCAGTAGTATATCCAGGGACACTGAAGCTTTCTTT
J gene: TRBJ1-5; V gene: TRBV11-3; D gene: TRBD1; clone size: .; CDR3 protein: CASSTDRVGNQPQHF; CDR3 DNA: TGTGCCAGCAGCACAGACAGGGTCGGTAATCAGCCCCAGCATTTT
J gene: TRBJ2-5; V gene: TRBV2; D gene: .; clone size: .; CDR3 protein: CASREGRIQETQYF; CDR3 DNA: TGTGCCAGCAGGGAGGGCCGAATCCAAGAGACCCAGTACTTC
J gene: TRBJ1-1; V gene: TRBV6-5; D gene: TRBD1; clone size: .; CDR3 protein: CASRRDSVNTEAFF; CDR3 DNA: TGTGCCAGCAGGCGGGACAGTGTGAACACTGAAGCTTTCTTT
J gene: TRBJ1-3; V gene: TRBV19; D gene: TRBD1; clone size: .; CDR3 protein: CASIHPGQGAGNTIYF; CDR3 DNA: TGTGCCAGTATTCATCCGGGACAGGGCGCTGGAAACACCATATATTTT
J gene: TRBJ2-7; V gene: TRBV24-1; D gene: TRBD2; clone size: .; CDR3 protein: CATSGPGLASSYEQYF; CDR3 DNA: TGTGCCACCAGTGGCCCCGGACTAGCGAGCTCCTACGAGCAGTACTTC
J gene: TRBJ1-1; V gene: TRBV10-3; D gene: TRBD1; clone size: .; CDR3 protein: CAIRGQGEGTEAFF; CDR3 DNA: TGTGCCATCAGGGGACAGGGTGAGGGGACTGAAGCTTTCTTT
J gene: TRBJ2-2; V gene: TRBV11-2; D gene: TRBD2; clone size: .; CDR3 protein: CASSSPLAGGPGELFF; CDR3 DNA: TGTGCCAGCAGCTCTCCTCTAGCGGGGGGCCCCGGGGAGCTGTTTTTT
J gene: TRBJ2-7; V gene: TRBV9; D gene: .; clone size: .; CDR3 protein: CASSAQGTPYEQYF; CDR3 DNA: TGTGCCAGCAGCGCACAGGGGACTCCCTACGAGCAGTACTTC
J gene: TRBJ1-5; V gene: TRBV2; D gene: .; clone size: .; CDR3 protein: CASSGAYSNQPQHF; CDR3 DNA: TGTGCCAGCAGTGGTGCCTATAGCAATCAGCCCCAGCATTTT
J gene: TRBJ1-5; V gene: TRBV7-2; D gene: .; clone size: .; CDR3 protein: CASSFGGRGPQHF; CDR3 DNA: TGTGCCAGCAGCTTTGGAGGGCGCGGTCCCCAGCATTTT
J gene: TRBJ2-1; V gene: TRBV7-2; D gene: TRBD1; clone size: .; CDR3 protein: CASSSRTGRHNEQFF; CDR3 DNA: TGTGCCAGCAGCTCCCGGACAGGGCGCCACAATGAGCAGTTCTTC
J gene: TRBJ1-1; V gene: TRBV7-9; D gene: .; clone size: .; CDR3 protein: CASSLGGVDTEAFF; CDR3 DNA: TGTGCCAGCAGCTTAGGGGGCGTGGACACTGAAGCTTTCTTT
J gene: TRBJ2-2; V gene: TRBV28; D gene: .; clone size: .; CDR3 protein: CASSLYAGELFF; CDR3 DNA: TGTGCCAGCAGCCTGTACGCCGGGGAGCTGTTTTTT
J gene: TRBJ2-2; V gene: TRBV5-1; D gene: TRBD1; clone size: .; CDR3 protein: CASSSRQGANTGELFF; CDR3 DNA: TGCGCCAGCAGCTCAAGACAGGGGGCGAACACCGGGGAGCTGTTTTTT
J gene: TRBJ2-2; V gene: TRBV7-3; D gene: .; clone size: .; CDR3 protein: CASSSQGNTGELFF; CDR3 DNA: TGTGCCAGCAGCTCACAGGGGAACACCGGGGAGCTGTTTTTT
J gene: TRBJ1-2; V gene: TRBV15; D gene: .; clone size: .; CDR3 protein: CATSGLRTVNYGYTF; CDR3 DNA: TGTGCCACCAGCGGCCTAAGGACAGTTAACTATGGCTACACCTTC
J gene: TRBJ2-5; V gene: TRBV5-1; D gene: .; clone size: .; CDR3 protein: CASSWAPEHQETQYF; CDR3 DNA: TGCGCCAGCAGTTGGGCGCCGGAACATCAAGAGACCCAGTACTTC